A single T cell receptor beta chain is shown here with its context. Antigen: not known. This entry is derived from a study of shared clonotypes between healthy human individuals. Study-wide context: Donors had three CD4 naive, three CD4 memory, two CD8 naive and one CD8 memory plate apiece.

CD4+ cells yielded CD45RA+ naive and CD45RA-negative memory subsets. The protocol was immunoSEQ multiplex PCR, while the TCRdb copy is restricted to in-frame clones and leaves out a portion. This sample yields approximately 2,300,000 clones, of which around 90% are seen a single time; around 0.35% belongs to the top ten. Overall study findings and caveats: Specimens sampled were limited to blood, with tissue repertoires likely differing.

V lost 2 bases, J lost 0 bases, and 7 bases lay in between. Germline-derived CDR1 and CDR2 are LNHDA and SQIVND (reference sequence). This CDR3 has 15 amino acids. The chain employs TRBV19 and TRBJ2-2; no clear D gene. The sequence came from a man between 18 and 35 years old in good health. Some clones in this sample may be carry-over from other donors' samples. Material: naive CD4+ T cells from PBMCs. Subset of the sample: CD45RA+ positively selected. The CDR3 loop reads CASSISASNTGELFF. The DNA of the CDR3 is TGTGCCAGTAGTATATCCGCGTCGAACACCGGGGAGCTGTTTTTT.